The 3 T cell receptor beta chains presented below share a single source sample, sequenced in a study of blood T cell repertoires in COVID-19. Here immunoSEQ multiplex PCR was the method, and the copy in TCRdb shows in-frame clones only, minus some. The table records 250,000 or so clones, roughly 86% of them present only once. The sequenced sample was peripheral blood. The receptors here all came from an older woman with COVID-19, enrolled during active disease.

This chain connects TRBV6-4 to TRBJ1-6; a weak D match, TRBD1 (6 bases). The CDR3 runs 19 residues. The germline gives CDR1 MRHNA, CDR2 SNTAGT. V was clipped by 0 bases and J by 0 bases, with 15 bases between them. CDR3 amino acids: CASSDSIWGPSSYNSPLHF. CDR3 DNA sequence: TGTGCCAGCAGTGACTCGATATGGGGGCCGAGCTCCTATAATTCACCCCTCCACTTT.

The chain is built from TRBV5-8 and TRBJ1-6, with 7 bases identical to TRBD1. The CDR3 length is 15 residues. Germline V gives CDR1 SGHTS, CDR2 YDEGEE. V trimming: 4 bases; J trimming: 9 bases; junction bases outside the gene matches: 10. The CDR3 sequence is CASSRVDRESSPLHF. The CDR3 nucleotides are TGTGCCAGCAGCAGAGTTGACAGGGAAAGTTCACCCCTCCACTTT.

The chain links TRBV5-1 to TRBJ2-1; D is possibly TRBD2 (5 bases). Germline V CDR1 and CDR2: SGHRS, YFSETQ. The CDR3 contains 15 residues. V was shortened by 4 bases and J by 0 bases, with 11 bases between the two germline ends. The CDR3 bases are TGCGCCAGCAGCCTACCTCGGGACTCCTACAATGAGCAGTTCTTC. Protein: CASSLPRDSYNEQFF.